This paragraph covers one T cell receptor (beta chain) sequence. The CDR3 totals 15 residues. Germline loops: CDR1 LGHNA, CDR2 YSLEER. Trimming removed 0 bases at V and 7 bases at J, with 15 bases between. The data were taken from a study of shared clonotypes between healthy human individuals. TCRdb's table, derived via immunoSEQ multiplex PCR, lists solely in-frame clones and lacks some. This table has under 1,900,000 clones, just under 99% appearing once. Specimen: naive CD4+ T cells sorted from blood. Subset of the sample: CD45RA+ positively selected. This chain links TRBV4-3 with TRBJ1-2; perhaps TRBD1 as D (6 bases). The receptor comes from a man younger than 40 in good health. Here the CDR3 reads CASSQEGEGVAGYTF. The CDR3 DNA reads as TGCGCCAGCAGCCAAGAGGGGGAGGGGGTGGCTGGCTACACCTTC.